This T cell receptor (beta chain) was observed in a study of OX40 agonist ivuxolimab in advanced cancers. Study-level background: A diagnosis of hepatocellular carcinoma, melanoma, renal cell or head and neck cancer was present in dose-escalation patients. From roughly 20 to 85 years was the age range, with a mean of about 54 years, and roughly 83% were male.

The CDR3 consists of 15 residues. Germline CDR1 SGHAT, CDR2 FQNNGV. Trimming at V came to 1 base and at J to 4 bases, leaving 2 bases not matched to a gene. The repertoire was sequenced with immunoSEQ multiplex PCR; TCRdb's copy has only in-frame clones and lacks some. Altogether about 150,000 clones are present, 85% to 95% being singletons, with the ten largest covering under 0.4%. Here the sequenced sample was CD4+ or CD8+ T cells sorted from blood, taken in a trial of the OX40 agonist ivuxolimab. The chain has TRBV11-2 and TRBJ2-1, with 9 bases fitting TRBD2. The TCR sequence derives from an adult with an advanced solid tumor such as melanoma, head and neck, liver or kidney cancer. CDR3 region: CASSLVAGVYNEQFF. The CDR3 region has the DNA TGTGCCAGCAGCTTAGTAGCGGGGGTGTACAATGAGCAGTTCTTC.